These 11 T cell receptor beta chains share one sample of origin, sequenced in a study of T cells after posttransplantation cyclophosphamide. Produced via immunoSEQ multiplex PCR; TCRdb's table is partial and in-frame only. The sample has thousands of clones, around two thirds seen once. What was sequenced was memory CD8+ T cells sorted from blood. The receptor source for this set is a woman younger than 45 in good health and a related stem cell transplant donor.

The chain recombines TRBV2 with TRBJ1-4; D remains unclear. The germline gives CDR1 SNHLY, CDR2 FYNNEI. Trimming shortened V by 1 base and J by 0 bases, and 6 bases separated the two germline ends. The CDR3 is made up of 15 amino acids. CDR3 region: CASSEGRATNEKLFF. The CDR3 DNA follows: TGTGCCAGCAGTGAAGGACGGGCAACTAATGAAAAACTGTTTTTT.

The genes are TRBV4-1 and TRBJ1-6; 9 nucleotides agree with TRBD1. In germline, CDR1 is MGHRA, CDR2 YSYEKL. Trimming at V came to 0 bases and at J to 8 bases, leaving 17 bases not matched to a gene. This CDR3 has 20 residues. CDR3 sequence (DNA): TGCGCCAGCAGCCAAGATGTTGTAACTGACAGGGGGATTTTCGATTCACCCCTCCACTTT. Translating gives CASSQDVVTDRGIFDSPLHF.

This clone was found a few times. The rearrangement uses TRBV4-3 and TRBJ2-6; TRBD1 aligns across 9 bases. CDR1 and CDR2 from the germline V gene are LGHNA and YSLEER. Germline trimming cut 1 base from V and 0 bases from J; bases unmatched to any gene: 4. This CDR3 has 18 amino acids. CDR3 residues: CASSQGTGAYSGANVLTF. CDR3 DNA: TGCGCCAGCAGCCAAGGGACAGGGGCCTACTCTGGGGCCAACGTCCTGACTTTC.

Only a few counts were recorded for this clone. The chain is built from TRBV30 and TRBJ2-1; 8 bases match TRBD2. This CDR3 comprises 12 residues. V lost 5 bases, J lost 7 bases, and 4 bases stayed unmatched. Germline lookup yields CDR1 GTSNPN and CDR2 SVGIG (reference sequence). In DNA form, the CDR3 reads TGTGCCTGGGACATAGCGGGGAATGAGCAGTTCTTC. Translated: CAWDIAGNEQFF.

This chain joins TRBV28 and TRBJ2-2; D is uncertain. The CDR3 spans 14 residues. V lost 1 base, J lost 1 base, and 4 bases lay in between. CDR1 and CDR2 (germline): MDHEN, SYDVKM. In DNA form, the CDR3 reads TGTGCCAGCAGTTTATATCTGAACACCGGGGAGCTGTTTTTT. Translated: CASSLYLNTGELFF.

This rearrangement joins TRBV30 to TRBJ1-2; TRBD1 aligns across 7 bases. The CDR3 has 17 amino acids. The junction had 18 bases not matched to a gene; V was cut back by 0 bases and J by 8 bases. The germline CDR1 and CDR2 sequences are GTSNPN and SVGIG (reference sequence). The CDR3: CAWSVDLRGDSADGYTF. CDR3 nucleotide sequence: TGTGCCTGGAGTGTAGATCTTCGCGGGGACAGCGCAGACGGCTACACCTTC.

The chain has TRBV4-3 and TRBJ1-2; 8 bases line up with TRBD1. V trimming: 4 bases; J trimming: 6 bases; junction bases outside the gene matches: 7. Germline CDR1 reads LGHNA; CDR2 reads YSLEER. The CDR3 is made up of 14 amino acids. CDR3 loop: CASSRLDRENGYTF. CDR3 sequence (DNA): TGCGCCAGCAGCCGGCTGGACAGGGAGAATGGCTACACCTTC.

This chain links TRBV9 with TRBJ1-2, with D perhaps matching TRBD1 (5 bases). The V gene lost 2 bases and the J gene lost 4 bases, with 9 bases spanning the gap. Looked up from germline, CDR1 is SGDLS and CDR2 is YYNGEE. This CDR3 contains 13 residues. The CDR3 region is CASSVSGSYGYTF. The DNA for the CDR3 is TGTGCCAGCAGCGTTTCAGGGTCCTATGGCTACACCTTC.

The V gene is TRBV4-1, the J gene TRBJ2-3; the D gene is possibly TRBD1 (7 bases). CDR1 is MGHRA, CDR2 YSYEKL, per germline. The CDR3 is 15 residues long. With 5 bases removed from V and 0 bases from J, the gap between germline ends came to 12 bases. Here the CDR3 DNA reads TGCGCCAGCAGCGAGACAGGGACTAGCACAGATACGCAGTATTTT. Its protein is CASSETGTSTDTQYF.

The rearrangement uses TRBV25-1 and TRBJ1-2, with a tentative D call TRBD1 (5 bases). Between the trimmed V and J ends, which lost 7 bases and 2 bases, there was a span of 14 bases. The CDR3 is 14 amino acids. Looked up from germline, CDR1 is MGHDK and CDR2 is SYGVNS. CDR3 protein: CASTSAGSNYGYTF. CDR3 DNA: TGTGCCAGCACGTCTGCAGGGTCCAACTATGGCTACACCTTC.

This chain uses TRBV6-5 with TRBJ1-1; tentatively, D is TRBD1 (6 bases). Germline values: CDR1 MNHEY, CDR2 SVGAGI. The V end lost 6 bases, the J end lost 5 bases, and 13 bases lay between the germline ends. This CDR3 is built from 13 residues. The CDR3 loop reads CASRARGGTEAFF. Written as DNA, the CDR3 is TGTGCCAGCAGGGCCAGGGGTGGTACTGAAGCTTTCTTT.